This paragraph reports one TCR beta chain. Its target is unknown. The same CDR3 can be traced to other DNA sequences in this sample. Each sample came from a Caucasian adult donor living in Nashville, Tennessee. Trimming removed 0 bases from V and 4 bases from J, with 6 bases in between. The CDR3 runs 13 residues. Germline assignment: CDR1 MNHEY and CDR2 SVGAGI. The data originate from a study of shared clonotypes between healthy human individuals. General observations from the study: The study found about 5% of naive CD4 clonotypes shared across a few donors.

Only in-frame clones appear in the TCRdb table, and some are missing; sequencing was by immunoSEQ multiplex PCR. The sample records 730,000 or so clones, roughly 78% being singletons. The rearrangement joins TRBV6-5 to TRBJ1-1; D not resolved. The material sequenced was memory CD4+ T cells sorted from blood. The sample's subset: CD45RA-negative fraction. The TCR originated in a woman aged 30 to 39 in good health. This CDR3 is CASSYSKGTEAFF. The CDR3 bases are TGTGCCAGCAGTTACTCAAAGGGCACTGAAGCTTTCTTT.